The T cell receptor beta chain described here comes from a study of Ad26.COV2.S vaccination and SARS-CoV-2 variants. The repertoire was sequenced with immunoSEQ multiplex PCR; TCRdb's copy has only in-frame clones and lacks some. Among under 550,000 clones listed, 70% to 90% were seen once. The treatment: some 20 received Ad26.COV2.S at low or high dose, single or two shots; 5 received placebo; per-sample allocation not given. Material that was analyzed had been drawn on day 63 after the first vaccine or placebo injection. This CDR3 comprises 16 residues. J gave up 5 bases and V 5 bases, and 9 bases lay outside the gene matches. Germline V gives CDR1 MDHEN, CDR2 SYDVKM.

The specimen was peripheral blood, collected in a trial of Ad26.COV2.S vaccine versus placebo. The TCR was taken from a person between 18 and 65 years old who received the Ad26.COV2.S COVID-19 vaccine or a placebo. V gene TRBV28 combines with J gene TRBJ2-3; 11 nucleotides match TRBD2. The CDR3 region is CASSRSSGGARDTQYF. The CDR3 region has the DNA TGTGCCAGCAGTCGCAGTAGCGGGGGGGCGAGAGATACGCAGTATTTT.